The 15 T cell receptor beta chains given below trace back to one sample, sequenced in a study of blood T cells in healthy people across ages. The use of a sample-barcoded 5' primer and a J-beta primer mix characterized a second PCR of about 6 to 11 cycles. TCRdb independently ran MiXCR on the 5' RACE reads; one entry per CDR3 protein. The sample shows over 1,500,000 distinct CDR3 sequences, 49% of them seen only once. The sequencing input was blood. The receptor source for this set is a middle-aged woman in good health.

The chain couples TRBV6-5 to TRBJ2-7; TRBD2 aligns across 8 bases. In germline, CDR1 is MNHEY, CDR2 SVGAGI. V was clipped by 10 bases and J by 2 bases; unmatched bases: 7. The length of the CDR3 is 13 residues. The CDR3 sequence: CATQGTRTYEQYF. In DNA, the CDR3 is TGTGCCACCCAGGGGACTAGGACCTACGAGCAGTACTTC.

This clonotype was seen only a few times. V is TRBV7-9 and J is TRBJ2-4; TRBD2 agrees at 9 bases. CDR3 length equals 14 residues. Germline loops: CDR1 SEHNR, CDR2 FQNEAQ (reference sequence). The V gene end was trimmed by 5 bases and the J gene end by 8 bases; junction bases not matched to a gene: 7. CDR3 DNA sequence: TGTGCCAGCAGCACGGGGACTAGCTTGGACATTCAGTACTTC. Translated: CASSTGTSLDIQYF.

The chain has TRBV9 and TRBJ2-7; 7 nucleotides line up with TRBD2. The V segment lost 0 bases and the J segment 2 bases; nucleotides outside the gene matches: 8. CDR1 SGDLS and CDR2 YYNGEE come from the germline V gene. The CDR3 is made up of 16 amino acids. CDR3 sequence (DNA): TGTGCCAGCAGCGTAGCTCCAGGAGCGGGAACCTACGAGCAGTACTTC. Translating gives CASSVAPGAGTYEQYF.

The chain uses TRBV28 and TRBJ1-6; TRBD1 matches 7 bases. Germline values: CDR1 MDHEN, CDR2 SYDVKM. This CDR3 comprises 15 residues. J gave up 8 bases and V 6 bases, and 10 bases lay outside the gene matches. CDR3 region: CASRARQGWHSPLHF. The CDR3, as DNA: TGTGCCAGCAGGGCAAGACAGGGCTGGCATTCACCCCTCCACTTT. Full variable domain (remainder filled in from reference TRBV28 and TRBJ1-6): DVKVTQSSRYLVKRTGEKVFLECVQDMDHENMFWYRQDPGLGLRLIYFSYDVKMKEKGDIPEGYSVSREKKERFSLILESASTNQTSMYLCASRARQGWHSPLHFGNGTRLTVT.

The chain employs TRBV7-9 and TRBJ2-1; perhaps TRBD1 as D (5 bases). CDR1 and CDR2 (germline): SEHNR, FQNEAQ (reference sequence). This CDR3 region has 12 residues. Between the trimmed V and J ends, which lost 4 bases and 14 bases, there was a span of 15 bases. The CDR3 is CASSSRGSLEFF. CDR3 bases: TGTGCCAGCAGCTCAAGGGGAAGTCTTGAGTTCTTC.

V usage is TRBV5-1 and J usage is TRBJ2-5, with TRBD2 matching 13 bases. CDR1 and CDR2 (germline): SGHRS, YFSETQ. This CDR3 comprises 17 residues. The V gene end was trimmed by 0 bases and the J gene end by 1 base; junction bases not matched to a gene: 3. The CDR3 DNA reads TGCGCCAGCAGCTTGGCAAGGACTAGCGGGAGCCAAGAGACCCAGTACTTC. This gives the protein CASSLARTSGSQETQYF.

The rearrangement links TRBV20-1 to TRBJ2-1; 8 bases are a match to TRBD2. The CDR3 length is 15 residues. Per germline, CDR1 DFQATT and CDR2 SNEGSKA (reference sequence). V lost 5 bases and J lost 7; bases outside the gene matches: 13. The CDR3 sequence: CSAPGISGGGNEQFF. The CDR3 DNA follows: TGCAGTGCTCCCGGAATCTCGGGAGGGGGTAATGAGCAGTTCTTC.

V gene TRBV4-2 combines with J gene TRBJ1-2, with 8 bases lining up with TRBD1. The V segment lost 1 base and the J segment 2 bases; nucleotides outside the gene matches: 6. Germline loops: CDR1 LGHNA, CDR2 YNFKEQ. The CDR3 extends over 16 amino acids. The CDR3 DNA is TGTGCCAGCAGCCAAGCTTACGGGACAGGAAACTATGGCTACACCTTC. The encoded protein is CASSQAYGTGNYGYTF.

In nucleotides, the CDR3 is TGTGCCACCGGGGGAAGGGAACATGAAAAACTGTTTTTT. This translates into CATGGREHEKLFF. The chain employs TRBV5-4 and TRBJ1-4, with D possibly TRBD1 on 5 matching bases. Germline-derived CDR1 and CDR2 are SGHNT and YYREEE (reference sequence). The CDR3 loop spans 13 amino acids. Trimming cost V 9 bases and J 6 bases, with 15 bases left between them.

V is TRBV29-1 and J is TRBJ2-7, with 7 bases lining up with TRBD2. CDR1 and CDR2 from the germline V gene are SQVTM and ANQGSEA. With V trimmed by 0 bases and J by 3 bases, 8 bases remained unmatched. This CDR3 is built from 15 residues. The CDR3: CSVEDYGTNGYEQYF. CDR3 bases: TGCAGCGTTGAAGACTACGGGACTAACGGCTACGAGCAGTACTTC.

The chain carries TRBV7-2 and TRBJ1-2; 12 bases align to TRBD1. V gave up 5 bases and J gave up 6 bases; unmatched junction bases: 13. Germline-derived CDR1 and CDR2 are SGHTA and FQGNSA. CDR3 length: 17 amino acids. For the CDR3, the DNA is TGTGCCAGCAGCCCATGGGACAGGGGGCGCGACAAACATGGCTACACCTTC. This gives the protein CASSPWDRGRDKHGYTF.

The table lists this clonotype with a few counts. The chain joins TRBV12-3 or TRBV12-4 to TRBJ1-5; the D is unclear. Trimming cost V 5 bases and J 4 bases, with 9 bases left between them. The CDR3 runs to 13 residues. Here the CDR3 DNA reads TGTGCCAGCAGTCAATCGGGGAATCAGCCCCAGCATTTT. Translating it yields CASSQSGNQPQHF.

The rearrangement links TRBV12-3 or TRBV12-4 to TRBJ1-2, with D unclear. CDR3 length equals 13 residues. V was clipped by 6 bases and J by 4 bases, with 12 bases between them. The CDR3 nucleotides read TGTGCCAGCAGCGCCCGGATCAGCTATGGCTACACCTTC. It is translated as CASSARISYGYTF.

This clonotype appeared a few times. Germline and junction disagree at one end, which may indicate a read error. The rearrangement joins TRBV6-2 or TRBV6-3 to TRBJ2-1, with D possibly matching TRBD2 (6 bases). Per the germline V gene, CDR1 is MNHEY and CDR2 is SVGEGT. The CDR3 spans 14 residues. DNA for the CDR3: TGTGCCAGCAGAGCGGGCGTTCCCTACAGTGAGCAGTTCTTC. It specifies CASRAGVPYSEQFF.

The V and J genes are TRBV7-2 and TRBJ1-4; D unclear. V was pared by 3 bases and J by 0 bases, with 8 bases between. The germline CDR1 and CDR2 sequences are SGHTA and FQGNSA. The CDR3 is 15 amino acids. The CDR3 here is CASSFGRSTNEKLFF. DNA of the CDR3: TGTGCCAGCAGCTTCGGACGGTCAACTAATGAAAAACTGTTTTTT.